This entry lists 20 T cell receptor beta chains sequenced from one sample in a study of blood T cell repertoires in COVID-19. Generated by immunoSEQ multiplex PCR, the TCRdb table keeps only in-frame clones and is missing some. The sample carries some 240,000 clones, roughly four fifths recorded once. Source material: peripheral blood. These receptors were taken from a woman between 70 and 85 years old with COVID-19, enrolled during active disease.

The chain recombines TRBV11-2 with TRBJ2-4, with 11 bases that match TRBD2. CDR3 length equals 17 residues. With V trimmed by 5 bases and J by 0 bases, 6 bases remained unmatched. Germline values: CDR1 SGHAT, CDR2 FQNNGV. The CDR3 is CASSPGLAGLAKNIQYF. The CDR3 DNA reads TGTGCCAGCAGCCCAGGACTAGCGGGTTTAGCCAAAAACATTCAGTACTTC.

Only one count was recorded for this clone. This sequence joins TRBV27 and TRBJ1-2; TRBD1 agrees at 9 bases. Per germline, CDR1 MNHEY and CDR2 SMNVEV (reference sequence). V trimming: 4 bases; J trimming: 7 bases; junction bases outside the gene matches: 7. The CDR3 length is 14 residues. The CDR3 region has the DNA TGTGCCAGCAGTTCCCGACAGGGGGTAGGTGGCTACACCTTC. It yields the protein CASSSRQGVGGYTF.

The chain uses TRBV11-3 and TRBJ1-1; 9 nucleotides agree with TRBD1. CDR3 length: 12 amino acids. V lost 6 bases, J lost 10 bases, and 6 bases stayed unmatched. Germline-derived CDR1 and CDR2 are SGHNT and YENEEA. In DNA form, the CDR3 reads TGTGCCAGCAGTGGACAGGGGAGAGCAGCTTTCTTT. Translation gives CASSGQGRAAFF.

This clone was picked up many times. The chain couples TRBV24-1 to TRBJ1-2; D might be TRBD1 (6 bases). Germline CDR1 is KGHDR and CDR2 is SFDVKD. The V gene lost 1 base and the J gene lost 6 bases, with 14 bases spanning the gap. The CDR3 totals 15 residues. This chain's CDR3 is CATSDFSAGEDGYTF. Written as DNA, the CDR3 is TGTGCCACCAGTGATTTCTCGGCAGGGGAAGATGGCTACACCTTC.

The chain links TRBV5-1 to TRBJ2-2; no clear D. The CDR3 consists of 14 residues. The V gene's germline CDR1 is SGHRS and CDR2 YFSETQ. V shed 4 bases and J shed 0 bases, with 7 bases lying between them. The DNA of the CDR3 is TGCGCCAGCAGCCCTTCCCCGAACACCGGGGAGCTGTTTTTT. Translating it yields CASSPSPNTGELFF.

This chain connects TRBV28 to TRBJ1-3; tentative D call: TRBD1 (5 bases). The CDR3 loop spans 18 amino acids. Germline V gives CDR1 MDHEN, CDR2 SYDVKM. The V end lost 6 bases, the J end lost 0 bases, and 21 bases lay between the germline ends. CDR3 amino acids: CASRIDPRENSSGNTIYF. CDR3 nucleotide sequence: TGTGCCAGCAGGATAGATCCCAGGGAAAACTCCTCTGGAAACACCATATATTTT.

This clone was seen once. DNA for the CDR3: TGTGCCAGCAGTCGGGTGCGGAACACTGAAGCTTTCTTT. Protein: CASSRVRNTEAFF. The chain recombines TRBV12-3 or TRBV12-4 with TRBJ1-1; D uncertain. This CDR3 is 13 amino acids long. The V gene lost 5 bases and the J gene lost 1 base, with 8 bases spanning the gap.

In DNA form, the CDR3 reads TGTGCCTGGACGGAACAGGGTAACACTGAAGCTTTCTTT. As protein: CAWTEQGNTEAFF. V and J are TRBV30 and TRBJ1-1; tentatively, D is TRBD1 (6 bases). V shed 4 bases and J shed 2 bases, with 11 bases lying between them. The CDR3 contains 13 residues. CDR1 GTSNPN and CDR2 SVGIG come from the germline V gene (reference sequence).

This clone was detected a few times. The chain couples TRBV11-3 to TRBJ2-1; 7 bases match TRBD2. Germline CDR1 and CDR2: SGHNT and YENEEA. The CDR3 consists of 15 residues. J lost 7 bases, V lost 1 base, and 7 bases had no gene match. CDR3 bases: TGTGCCAGCAGCTTAGGTGATAGCGGGTTTAATGAGCAGTTCTTC. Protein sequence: CASSLGDSGFNEQFF.

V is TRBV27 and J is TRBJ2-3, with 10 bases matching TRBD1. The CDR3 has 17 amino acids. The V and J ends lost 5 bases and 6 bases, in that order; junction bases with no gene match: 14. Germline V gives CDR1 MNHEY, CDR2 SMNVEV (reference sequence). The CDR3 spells CASSRPAGTGVQDTQYF. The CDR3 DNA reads TGTGCCAGCAGTCGCCCTGCCGGGACAGGGGTGCAGGATACGCAGTATTTT.

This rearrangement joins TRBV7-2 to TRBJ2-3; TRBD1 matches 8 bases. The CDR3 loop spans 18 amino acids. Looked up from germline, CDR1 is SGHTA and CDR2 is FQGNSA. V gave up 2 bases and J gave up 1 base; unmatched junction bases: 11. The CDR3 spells CASSLMNVGTGRTDTQYF. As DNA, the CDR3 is TGTGCCAGCAGCTTAATGAACGTCGGGACAGGTCGCACAGATACGCAGTATTTT.

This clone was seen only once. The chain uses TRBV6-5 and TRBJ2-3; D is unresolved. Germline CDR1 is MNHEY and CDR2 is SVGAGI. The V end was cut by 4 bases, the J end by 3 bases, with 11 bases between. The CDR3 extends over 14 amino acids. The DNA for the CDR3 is TGTGCCAGCAGTTTGAGGCCTGGTACAGATACGCAGTATTTT. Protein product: CASSLRPGTDTQYF.

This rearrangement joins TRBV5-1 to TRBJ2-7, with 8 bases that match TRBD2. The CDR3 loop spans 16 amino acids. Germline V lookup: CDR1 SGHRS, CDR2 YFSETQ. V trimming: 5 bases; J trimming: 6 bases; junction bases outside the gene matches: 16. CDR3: CASRGSPTSGIIEQYF. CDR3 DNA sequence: TGCGCCAGCAGGGGGAGCCCTACTAGCGGCATCATCGAGCAGTACTTC.

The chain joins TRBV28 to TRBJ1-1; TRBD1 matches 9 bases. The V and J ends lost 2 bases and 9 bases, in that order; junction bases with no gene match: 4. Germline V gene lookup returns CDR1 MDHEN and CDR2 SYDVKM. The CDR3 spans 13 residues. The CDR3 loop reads CASSLPGTGQAFF. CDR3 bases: TGTGCCAGCAGTTTACCCGGGACAGGGCAAGCTTTCTTT.

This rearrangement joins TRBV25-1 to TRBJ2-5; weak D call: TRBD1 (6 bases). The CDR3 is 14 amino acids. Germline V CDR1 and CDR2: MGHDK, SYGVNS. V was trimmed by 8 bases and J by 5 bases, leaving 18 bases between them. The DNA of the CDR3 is TGTGCCAGCCCGCCCCAGGGGATATGGGAGACCCAGTACTTC. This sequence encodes CASPPQGIWETQYF.

The CDR3 sequence: CASSLGREPPHEQYF. The CDR3 DNA sequence: TGTGCCAGCAGCTTAGGGCGGGAGCCCCCCCACGAGCAGTACTTC. The chain combines TRBV11-1 with TRBJ2-7, with 7 bases identical to TRBD2. The CDR3 is 15 amino acids. Germline assignment: CDR1 SGHAT and CDR2 FQDESV (reference sequence). The trim removed 1 base at V and 5 bases at J, leaving 8 bases unmatched.

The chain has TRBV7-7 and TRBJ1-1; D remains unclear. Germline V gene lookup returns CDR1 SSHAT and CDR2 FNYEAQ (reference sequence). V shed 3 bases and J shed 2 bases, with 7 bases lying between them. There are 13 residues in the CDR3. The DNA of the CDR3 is TGTGCCAGCAGCTTTTCTGTAAACACTGAAGCTTTCTTT. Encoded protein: CASSFSVNTEAFF.

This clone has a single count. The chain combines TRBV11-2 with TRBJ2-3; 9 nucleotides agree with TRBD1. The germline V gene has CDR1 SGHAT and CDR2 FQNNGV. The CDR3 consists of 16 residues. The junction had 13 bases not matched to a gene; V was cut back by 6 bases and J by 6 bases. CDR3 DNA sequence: TGTGCCAGCAGTACCACAGGGGGCAGGCTAGGGGATACGCAGTATTTT. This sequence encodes CASSTTGGRLGDTQYF.

CDR3 bases: TGTGCCAGCAGCAGGACAGGTTACGAGCAGTACTTC. Amino acids: CASSRTGYEQYF. V usage is TRBV6-5 and J usage is TRBJ2-7, with TRBD1 matching over 7 bases. The CDR3 loop spans 12 amino acids. The V segment lost 6 bases and the J segment 4 bases; nucleotides outside the gene matches: 3. CDR1 MNHEY and CDR2 SVGAGI come from the germline V gene.

CDR3 DNA sequence: TGTGCCAGCAGCTTGGGGGGCGATAGCACAGATACGCAGTATTTT. Translating gives CASSLGGDSTDTQYF. The V and J genes are TRBV5-4 and TRBJ2-3; perhaps TRBD1 as D (5 bases). The V end was cut by 0 bases, the J end by 0 bases, with 8 bases between. The CDR3 spans 15 residues. Germline assignment: CDR1 SGHNT and CDR2 YYREEE (reference sequence). Complete variable domain (other parts from reference TRBV5-4 and TRBJ2-3): ETGVTQSPTHLIKTRGQQVTLRCSSQSGHNTVSWYQQALGQGPQFIFQYYREEENGRGNFPPRFSGLQFPNYSSELNVNALELDDSALYLCASSLGGDSTDTQYFGPGTRLTVL.